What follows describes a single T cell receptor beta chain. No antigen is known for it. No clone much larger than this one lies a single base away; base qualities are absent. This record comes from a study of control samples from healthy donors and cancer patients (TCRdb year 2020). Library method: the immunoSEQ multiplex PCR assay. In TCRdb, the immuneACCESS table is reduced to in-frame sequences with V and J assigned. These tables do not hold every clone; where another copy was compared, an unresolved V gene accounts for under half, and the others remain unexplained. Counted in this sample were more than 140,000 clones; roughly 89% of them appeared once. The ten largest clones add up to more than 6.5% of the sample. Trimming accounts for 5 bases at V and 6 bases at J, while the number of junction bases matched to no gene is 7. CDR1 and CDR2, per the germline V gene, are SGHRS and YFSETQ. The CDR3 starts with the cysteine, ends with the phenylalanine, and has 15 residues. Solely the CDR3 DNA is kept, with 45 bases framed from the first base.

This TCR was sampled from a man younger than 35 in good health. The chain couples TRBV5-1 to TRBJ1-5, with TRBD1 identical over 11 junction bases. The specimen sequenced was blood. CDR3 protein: CASSPGQGAGQPQHF. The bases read TGCGCCAGCAGTCCTGGACAGGGGGCGGGTCAGCCCCAGCATTTT. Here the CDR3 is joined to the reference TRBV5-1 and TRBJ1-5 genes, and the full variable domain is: KAGVTQTPRYLIKTRGQQVTLSCSPISGHRSVSWYQQTPGQGLQFLFEYFSETQRNKGNFPGRFSGRQFSNSRSEMNVSTLELGDSALYLCASSPGQGAGQPQHFGDGTRLSIL.